The rows below give T cell receptor beta chains drawn from one sample of a study of blood T cell repertoires in COVID-19. Libraries were prepared by immunoSEQ multiplex PCR; TCRdb keeps only in-frame clonotypes and omits some of them. Found here are about 260,000 clones, around 89% of them singletons; the top ten hold roughly 3.6%. The sequenced sample was peripheral blood. The receptors derive from a woman in her 40s with acute or convalescent COVID-19. CDR3s include the opening cysteine and the closing phenylalanine or tryptophan. Fields, in order: J gene, V gene, CDR3 protein.

j_call: TRBJ1-3
v_call: TRBV6-5
cdr3_aa: CASSTGYSGNTIYF

j_call: TRBJ2-2
v_call: TRBV11-3
cdr3_aa: CASSLAKFGELFF

j_call: TRBJ2-2
v_call: TRBV7-6
cdr3_aa: CASSGRTGETGELFF

j_call: TRBJ1-5
v_call: TRBV6-5
cdr3_aa: CASRPGTSGQPQHF

j_call: TRBJ1-2
v_call: TRBV5-1
cdr3_aa: CASSERQGYGYTF

j_call: TRBJ1-4
v_call: TRBV9
cdr3_aa: CASSPQSTWDRAEKLFF

j_call: TRBJ1-1
v_call: TRBV6-2/TRBV6-3
cdr3_aa: CASSYSSGRAFF

j_call: TRBJ1-1
v_call: TRBV13
cdr3_aa: CASREGRGRTFF

j_call: TRBJ1-3
v_call: TRBV10-2
cdr3_aa: CASSSSPPETGVGNTIYF

j_call: TRBJ1-2
v_call: TRBV2
cdr3_aa: CASSPGGVYGYTF